The 32 T cell receptor beta chains in this list originate from one sample, sequenced in a study of radiotherapy plus CTLA-4 blockade in lung cancer. Assay: immunoSEQ multiplex PCR; the TCRdb copy retains only in-frame clones and omits some. The sample contains 30,000 to 40,000 clones, about four fifths of which appear only once. The sample in question was peripheral blood, obtained from a patient treated with radiotherapy plus ipilimumab. The source of these receptors is a human donor with non-small cell lung cancer that progressed on radiotherapy plus ipilimumab.

The genes are TRBV6-6 and TRBJ1-4; tentatively, D is TRBD1 (6 bases). Looked up from germline, CDR1 is MNHNY and CDR2 is SVGAGI (reference sequence). The CDR3 sequence is 15 residues long. The V end was cut by 6 bases, the J end by 7 bases, with 18 bases between. In DNA, the CDR3 is TGTGCCAGCAGCTCACCGGGAGGGGGGGGTGAAAAACTGTTTTTT. Residues: CASSSPGGGGEKLFF.

V usage is TRBV15 and J usage is TRBJ2-1; the match to TRBD2 covers 7 bases. The trim removed 0 bases at V and 4 bases at J, leaving 9 bases unmatched. The CDR3 covers 17 residues. Germline V gives CDR1 LNHNV, CDR2 YYDKDF (reference sequence). The CDR3 DNA follows: TGTGCCACCAGCAGAGATCCTGGCGGGGGATTTTACAATGAGCAGTTCTTC. Its protein product is CATSRDPGGGFYNEQFF.

The chain recombines TRBV7-2 with TRBJ2-7; tentative D call: TRBD2 (6 bases). Germline CDR1 and CDR2: SGHTA and FQGNSA. Trimming removed 1 base from V and 2 bases from J, with 12 bases in between. CDR3 size: 15 residues. The CDR3 region has the DNA TGTGCCAGCAGCTTAGGGGGAGGAACTACCTACGAGCAGTACTTC. Protein sequence: CASSLGGGTTYEQYF.

This clone was observed a handful of times. This chain joins TRBV4-3 and TRBJ2-7; 12 bases fit TRBD1. V dropped 4 bases and J dropped 4; count of bases not matched to a gene: 5. Germline V CDR1 and CDR2: LGHNA, YSLEER. This CDR3 contains 15 residues. The CDR3 DNA is TGCGCCAGCAGCCCTGGGACAGGGGGCCGGTACGAGCAGTACTTC. This sequence encodes CASSPGTGGRYEQYF.

This clone was observed a handful of times. The chain recombines TRBV7-2 with TRBJ1-2; no clear D. This CDR3 is 16 amino acids long. Germline assignment: CDR1 SGHTA and CDR2 FQGNSA. Trimming shortened V by 4 bases and J by 2 bases, and 17 bases separated the two germline ends. CDR3 region: CASSSSAAALNYGYTF. The CDR3 DNA reads as TGTGCCAGCAGCTCCAGTGCGGCCGCCCTCAACTATGGCTACACCTTC.

The chain joins TRBV6-1 to TRBJ2-7; 12 bases are shared with TRBD1. CDR1 and CDR2 (germline): MNHNS, SASEGT. The CDR3 has 14 residues. Germline trimming cut 4 bases from V and 6 bases from J; bases unmatched to any gene: 4. Here the CDR3 reads CASSGRDRGREQYF. The CDR3 nucleotides read TGTGCCAGCAGTGGCCGGGACAGGGGGCGCGAGCAGTACTTC.

This chain connects TRBV6-1 to TRBJ1-6; 8 bases line up with TRBD1. Germline V gene data show CDR1 as MNHNS and CDR2 as SASEGT. V was pared by 5 bases and J by 7 bases, with 4 bases of the junction left unmatched. CDR3 size: 14 residues. The DNA for the CDR3 is TGTGCCAGCAGTCCCCAGGGGGCCAATTCACCCCTCCACTTT. Protein sequence: CASSPQGANSPLHF.

V and J are TRBV7-8 and TRBJ1-2; possibly TRBD1 for D (5 bases). The CDR3 has 17 amino acids. Germline CDR1 SGHVS, CDR2 FQNEAQ. With 0 bases removed from V and 6 bases from J, the gap between germline ends came to 20 bases. The CDR3 coding sequence is TGTGCCAGCAGCTTAGCAGGTCCCGGGGGTGGGAGTGATGGCTACACCTTC. Its protein is CASSLAGPGGGSDGYTF.

The chain joins TRBV10-3 to TRBJ2-3; either TRBD1 or TRBD2 may supply D (5 bases each). CDR1 and CDR2 from the germline V gene are ENHRY and SYGVKD. V lost 4 bases and J 5 bases, leaving 22 bases between the germline ends. The CDR3 loop spans 17 amino acids. The CDR3 DNA is TGTGCCATCAGTGGGTCTGAATCGGGACCGTTTCTAGATACGCAGTATTTT. It specifies CAISGSESGPFLDTQYF.

The chain recombines TRBV5-4 with TRBJ2-1, with 7 bases that match TRBD2. The trim removed 0 bases at V and 8 bases at J, leaving 2 bases unmatched. The germline CDR1 and CDR2 sequences are SGHNT and YYREEE (reference sequence). This CDR3 contains 13 residues. The CDR3 bases are TGTGCCAGCAGCTTGGGTCTAGCGGATGAGCAGTTCTTC. Protein product: CASSLGLADEQFF.

The chain employs TRBV5-6 and TRBJ2-2, with 9 nucleotides matching TRBD2. This CDR3 region has 19 residues. Germline CDR1 SGHDT, CDR2 YYEEEE. Trimming removed 6 bases from V and 4 bases from J; junction bases left unmatched: 19. CDR3 region: CASNLGWAGLAPVTGELFF. CDR3 nucleotides: TGTGCCAGCAACCTCGGTTGGGCGGGACTAGCCCCGGTCACCGGGGAGCTGTTTTTT.

This clone has only one observation. CDR3 residues: CASSLVGGGGNTIYF. The CDR3 DNA follows: TGCGCCAGCAGCTTGGTAGGGGGAGGAGGAAACACCATATATTTT. The chain combines TRBV5-1 with TRBJ1-3; D may be TRBD1 (6 bases). The V and J ends lost 0 bases and 4 bases respectively, with 11 bases between them. The CDR3 sequence is 15 residues long. Germline V CDR1 and CDR2: SGHRS, YFSETQ.

The chain employs TRBV5-1 and TRBJ1-1; no firm D call. The CDR3 extends over 14 amino acids. With 4 bases removed from V and 0 bases from J, the gap between germline ends came to 10 bases. Germline values: CDR1 SGHRS, CDR2 YFSETQ. CDR3 DNA sequence: TGCGCCAGCAGCCCGTGGGAAATGAACACTGAAGCTTTCTTT. Translated: CASSPWEMNTEAFF.

V and J are TRBV19 and TRBJ1-5; perhaps TRBD1 as D (5 bases). CDR1 is LNHDA, CDR2 SQIVND, per germline (reference sequence). The V end was cut by 3 bases, the J end by 0 bases, with 15 bases between. The CDR3 covers 17 residues. CDR3 nucleotide sequence: TGTGCCAGTAGTATTCGGGACGGAGCTTATAGCAATCAGCCCCAGCATTTT. This encodes CASSIRDGAYSNQPQHF. The full variable domain, rest sourced from reference TRBV19 and TRBJ1-5, is DGGITQSPKYLFRKEGQNVTLSCEQNLNHDAMYWYRQDPGQGLRLIYYSQIVNDFQKGDIAEGYSVSREKKESFPLTVTSAQKNPTAFYLCASSIRDGAYSNQPQHFGDGTRLSIL.

This clone was counted a few times. The chain couples TRBV10-3 to TRBJ1-5, with TRBD1 matching over 8 bases. Unmatched junction bases numbered 7, after V lost 5 bases and J lost 7 bases. Germline CDR1 and CDR2: ENHRY and SYGVKD. This CDR3 has 14 amino acids. In DNA form, the CDR3 reads TGTGCCATCAGTTCCGGACAGGGCAGACAGCCCCAGCATTTT. This sequence encodes CAISSGQGRQPQHF.

J is TRBJ2-3 and V is TRBV13, with 7 bases that match TRBD1. Trimming removed 5 bases from V and 4 bases from J; junction bases left unmatched: 9. Germline-derived CDR1 and CDR2 are PRHDT and FYEKMQ (reference sequence). CDR3 length: 15 residues. The CDR3 DNA reads as TGTGCCAGCAGCGTGAACCGGGACAGCCCAGATACGCAGTATTTT. It codes for CASSVNRDSPDTQYF.

The chain carries TRBV12-5 and TRBJ2-1; TRBD1 aligns across 9 bases. The germline V gene has CDR1 LGHNT and CDR2 FRNRAP. Trimming cost V 1 base and J 6 bases; bases outside gene matches: 4. The CDR3 runs 15 residues. Written as DNA, the CDR3 is TGTGCTAGTGGTTTGGGGACAGGGGCGAGCAATGAGCAGTTCTTC. Translating gives CASGLGTGASNEQFF.

The gene calls are TRBV28 and TRBJ1-2; no clear D gene. This CDR3 has 14 residues. The germline CDR1 and CDR2 sequences are MDHEN and SYDVKM. The germline V and J ends were trimmed by 3 bases and 6 bases, with 14 bases remaining between them. The CDR3: CASSLPLGGDGYTF. The CDR3 DNA is TGTGCCAGCAGTTTGCCCTTAGGAGGAGATGGCTACACCTTC.

The V gene is TRBV5-1, the J gene TRBJ1-4; no firm D call. From germline, CDR1 is SGHRS and CDR2 YFSETQ. V lost 0 bases and J 8 bases, leaving 11 bases between the germline ends. The CDR3 length is 14 residues. The DNA for the CDR3 is TGCGCCAGCAGCTTGGGGGTAGCGGAAGAAAAACTGTTTTTT. Its translation is CASSLGVAEEKLFF. The whole variable domain, remainder taken from reference TRBV5-1 and TRBJ1-4, is KAGVTQTPRYLIKTRGQQVTLSCSPISGHRSVSWYQQTPGQGLQFLFEYFSETQRNKGNFPGRFSGRQFSNSRSEMNVSTLELGDSALYLCASSLGVAEEKLFFGSGTQLSVL.

This clone has only one observation. The CDR3 nucleotides are TGTGCCAGCAGAGGGGGCGTTGACACCGGGGAGCTGTTTTTT. Protein: CASRGGVDTGELFF. This rearrangement joins TRBV6-1 to TRBJ2-2; 7 bases are shared with TRBD1. The V and J ends lost 6 bases and 3 bases, in that order; junction bases with no gene match: 4. This CDR3 contains 14 residues. Germline V CDR1 and CDR2: MNHNS, SASEGT.

This clone showed up just once. The chain couples TRBV2 to TRBJ1-5, with D perhaps matching TRBD1 (5 bases). Germline V gene lookup returns CDR1 SNHLY and CDR2 FYNNEI. The V end lost 6 bases, the J end lost 3 bases, and 12 bases lay between the germline ends. This CDR3 contains 14 residues. DNA for the CDR3: TGTGCCAGCAGGGGGGAATTGACCAATCAGCCCCAGCATTTT. Translating gives CASRGELTNQPQHF.

The chain is built from TRBV28 and TRBJ2-5; a weak D match, TRBD1 (7 bases). Germline V CDR1 and CDR2: MDHEN, SYDVKM. V shed 4 bases and J shed 0 bases, with 15 bases lying between them. This CDR3 region has 16 residues. CDR3 residues: CASSSPGGNDQETQYF. The CDR3 nucleotides are TGTGCCAGCAGTTCCCCAGGGGGGAATGACCAAGAGACCCAGTACTTC.

This chain links TRBV5-4 with TRBJ2-3; D is unclear. Germline-derived CDR1 and CDR2 are SGHNT and YYREEE (reference sequence). Trimming took off 4 bases at V and 0 bases at J, with 9 bases between the two ends. The CDR3 extends over 14 amino acids. CDR3 protein: CASSQSTSTDTQYF. The CDR3 nucleotides are TGTGCCAGCAGCCAATCGACTAGCACAGATACGCAGTATTTT.

The chain employs TRBV6-1 and TRBJ2-7; perhaps TRBD2 as D (5 bases). The CDR3 is made up of 13 amino acids. Trimming stripped 4 bases from V and 2 bases from J, with 9 bases between. Per the germline V gene, CDR1 is MNHNS and CDR2 is SASEGT. CDR3 residues: CASSAGITYEQYF. The CDR3 coding sequence is TGTGCCAGCAGTGCCGGGATAACCTACGAGCAGTACTTC.

The CDR3 here is CASSYRATGPYEQYF. The DNA of the CDR3 is TGTGCCAGCAGTTACCGCGCGACAGGTCCCTACGAGCAGTACTTC. The chain recombines TRBV6-5 with TRBJ2-7, with a weak D call TRBD1 (6 bases). CDR3 length: 15 amino acids. Between the trimmed V and J ends, which lost 2 bases and 2 bases, there was a span of 13 bases. Germline loops: CDR1 MNHEY, CDR2 SVGAGI.

V and J are TRBV9 and TRBJ2-5; 8 positions match TRBD1. The CDR3 consists of 14 residues. Losses at the gene ends were 4 bases for V and 1 base for J; bases not matched to a gene: 3. Germline V lookup: CDR1 SGDLS, CDR2 YYNGEE. The chain's CDR3 is CASSYGQGQETQYF. The CDR3, as DNA: TGTGCCAGCAGCTACGGACAGGGCCAAGAGACCCAGTACTTC.

A word on this clone: Its ends do not fully match the called genes, so a read error is possible. This chain connects TRBV6-5 to TRBJ2-5; tentative D call: TRBD1 (5 bases). From germline, CDR1 is MNHEY and CDR2 SVGAGI. The CDR3 is 16 residues long. The CDR3 sequence is CASSYGAGAFQEIQYF. DNA of the CDR3: TGTGCCAGCAGTTACGGGGCAGGAGCCTTCCAAGAGATCCAGTACTTC.

V usage is TRBV7-9 and J usage is TRBJ2-1, with 12 bases matching TRBD2. This CDR3 is 17 amino acids long. V was pared by 4 bases and J by 0 bases, with 4 bases of the junction left unmatched. Per the germline V gene, CDR1 is SEHNR and CDR2 is FQNEAQ (reference sequence). CDR3 sequence: CASSSWTSGTSYNEQFF. CDR3 sequence (DNA): TGTGCCAGCAGCTCTTGGACTAGCGGGACCTCCTACAATGAGCAGTTCTTC.

This clone was picked up a small number of times. The chain is built from TRBV18 and TRBJ2-7; either TRBD1 or TRBD2 may supply D (5 bases each). The V gene lost 3 bases and the J gene lost 3 bases, with 15 bases spanning the gap. CDR1 KGHSH and CDR2 LQKENI come from the germline V gene. The CDR3 runs to 15 residues. CDR3 protein: CASSPTQGEGYEQYF. For the CDR3, the DNA is TGTGCCAGCTCACCTACGCAGGGAGAGGGCTACGAGCAGTACTTC.

The genes are TRBV9 and TRBJ2-1; 12 bases agree with TRBD2. Germline V CDR1 and CDR2: SGDLS, YYNGEE. The junction had 2 bases not matched to a gene; V was cut back by 0 bases and J by 4 bases. CDR3 length: 16 amino acids. CDR3 DNA sequence: TGTGCCAGCAGCGTAGACGGGACTAGCGGGTACAATGAGCAGTTCTTC. It is translated as CASSVDGTSGYNEQFF.

V is TRBV5-1 and J is TRBJ1-2; 10 bases are shared with TRBD1. This CDR3 comprises 15 residues. Germline-derived CDR1 and CDR2 are SGHRS and YFSETQ. V gave up 2 bases and J gave up 8 bases; unmatched junction bases: 9. The CDR3 spells CASSFDATGGDGYTF. CDR3 bases: TGCGCCAGCAGCTTCGACGCGACAGGGGGCGACGGCTACACCTTC.

The chain couples TRBV30 to TRBJ1-6; 11 bases fit TRBD1. Germline trimming cut 0 bases from V and 7 bases from J; bases unmatched to any gene: 2. Germline loops: CDR1 GTSNPN, CDR2 SVGIG (reference sequence). The CDR3 is 15 residues long. The CDR3 DNA follows: TGTGCCTGGAGTGTCGGGACAGGGGGGAATTCACCCCTCCACTTT. Translation gives CAWSVGTGGNSPLHF.